Listed below are T cell receptor beta chains from one sample, sequenced in a study of blood T cells in healthy people across ages. TCRdb reanalysed the 5' RACE reads using MiXCR and keeps one entry per CDR3 protein. The sample has some 1,000,000 distinct CDR3 sequences, 20% to 25% seen once. Separately, the same data were catalogued under a study of T cells of mothers and their children.

The sequenced sample consisted of blood. These receptors came from a girl aged 2-10 years in good health. Each CDR3 is given with its conserved first and last residue. The D gene is left open where the match is weak. Not every row has a clone size; where given, it reads once, few, many or a size class.

V gene: TRBV20-1; J gene: TRBJ2-5; D gene: NA; clone size: few; CDR3 protein: CSARDWAHDPETQYF; CDR3 DNA: TGCAGTGCTAGAGACTGGGCCCACGATCCCGAAACCCAGTACTTC
V gene: TRBV5-1; J gene: TRBJ2-4; D gene: NA; clone size: few; CDR3 protein: CASSLARAEDIQYF; CDR3 DNA: TGCGCCAGCAGCTTGGCCAGGGCGGAGGACATTCAGTACTTC
V gene: TRBV28; J gene: TRBJ2-1; D gene: NA; clone size: few; CDR3 protein: CASSTDRMGPYNEQFF; CDR3 DNA: TGTGCCAGCAGTACCGACAGGATGGGACCCTACAATGAGCAGTTCTTC
V gene: TRBV7-3; J gene: TRBJ2-3; D gene: NA; clone size: few; CDR3 protein: CASSLSGGRTDTQYF; CDR3 DNA: TGTGCCAGCAGCTTATCAGGTGGGCGCACAGATACGCAGTATTTT
V gene: TRBV7-9; J gene: TRBJ1-2; D gene: TRBD1; clone size: NA; CDR3 protein: CASSSWPGQGKGYTF; CDR3 DNA: TGTGCCAGCAGTTCTTGGCCGGGACAGGGAAAGGGCTACACCTTC
V gene: TRBV7-9; J gene: TRBJ2-5; D gene: NA; clone size: NA; CDR3 protein: CASSYSLGAMEQYF; CDR3 DNA: TGTGCCAGCAGCTATTCCTTGGGGGCGATGGAACAGTACTTC
V gene: TRBV4-3; J gene: TRBJ1-2; D gene: NA; clone size: few; CDR3 protein: CASSQGVAGGDYGYTF; CDR3 DNA: TGCGCCAGCAGCCAAGGCGTAGCCGGAGGTGACTATGGCTACACCTTC
V gene: TRBV7-9; J gene: TRBJ2-3; D gene: NA; clone size: NA; CDR3 protein: CASSRVEVTDTQYF; CDR3 DNA: TGTGCCAGCAGCAGAGTGGAGGTCACAGATACGCAGTATTTT
V gene: TRBV6-2/TRBV6-3; J gene: TRBJ2-3; D gene: NA; clone size: few; CDR3 protein: CASSYFLSTDTQYF; CDR3 DNA: TGTGCCAGCAGTTACTTCCTGAGCACAGATACGCAGTATTTT
V gene: TRBV25-1; J gene: TRBJ2-1; D gene: NA; clone size: NA; CDR3 protein: CASSGAGGHPFF; CDR3 DNA: TGTGCCAGCAGTGGAGCTGGTGGCCATCCGTTCTTC
V gene: TRBV7-9; J gene: TRBJ2-5; D gene: NA; clone size: many; CDR3 protein: CASSPSGVGETQYF; CDR3 DNA: TGTGCCAGCAGCCCGAGTGGGGTAGGAGAGACCCAGTACTTC
V gene: TRBV12-5; J gene: TRBJ2-3; D gene: TRBD1; clone size: NA; CDR3 protein: CASGGQGITDTQYF; CDR3 DNA: TGTGCTAGTGGCGGACAGGGTATCACAGATACGCAGTATTTT
V gene: TRBV29-1; J gene: TRBJ1-1; D gene: NA; clone size: NA; CDR3 protein: CSAIYGNTEAFF; CDR3 DNA: TGCAGCGCCATATATGGGAACACTGAAGCTTTCTTT
V gene: TRBV28; J gene: TRBJ2-6; D gene: NA; clone size: many; CDR3 protein: CASTLSGANVLTF; CDR3 DNA: TGTGCCAGCACCCTCTCTGGGGCCAACGTCCTGACTTTC
V gene: TRBV5-1; J gene: TRBJ2-2; D gene: TRBD2; clone size: few; CDR3 protein: CASRTSGSCGAGELFF; CDR3 DNA: TGCGCCAGCAGGACTAGCGGGAGTTGCGGAGCCGGGGAGCTGTTTTTT
V gene: TRBV14; J gene: TRBJ2-5; D gene: TRBD2; clone size: NA; CDR3 protein: CASRPGLAPGTQYF; CDR3 DNA: TGTGCCAGCAGGCCGGGACTAGCTCCGGGGACCCAGTACTTC
V gene: TRBV9; J gene: TRBJ1-6; D gene: NA; clone size: NA; CDR3 protein: CASSVGQVSSYNSPLHF; CDR3 DNA: TGTGCCAGCAGCGTAGGCCAGGTCAGCTCCTATAATTCGCCCCTCCACTTT
V gene: TRBV7-9; J gene: TRBJ1-4; D gene: NA; clone size: NA; CDR3 protein: CASSSRVENEKLFF; CDR3 DNA: TGTGCCAGCAGCTCCAGGGTAGAAAATGAAAAACTGTTTTTT
V gene: TRBV4-3; J gene: TRBJ1-3; D gene: NA; clone size: few; CDR3 protein: CASSQDTFSGNTIYF; CDR3 DNA: TGCGCCAGCAGCCAAGACACGTTCTCTGGAAACACCATATATTTT
V gene: TRBV25-1; J gene: TRBJ2-5; D gene: NA; clone size: NA; CDR3 protein: CASSDSEGIETQYF; CDR3 DNA: TGTGCCAGCAGTGACTCAGAGGGAATAGAGACCCAGTACTTC
V gene: TRBV6-2/TRBV6-3; J gene: TRBJ2-7; D gene: NA; clone size: NA; CDR3 protein: CASGLPEQYF; CDR3 DNA: TGTGCCAGCGGGCTTCCCGAGCAGTACTTC
V gene: TRBV28; J gene: TRBJ2-3; D gene: NA; clone size: few; CDR3 protein: CASSRVETSTDTQYF; CDR3 DNA: TGTGCCAGCAGCCGCGTTGAAACTAGCACAGATACGCAGTATTTT
V gene: TRBV14; J gene: TRBJ2-7; D gene: NA; clone size: few; CDR3 protein: CASSQTYYEQYF; CDR3 DNA: TGTGCCAGCAGCCAAACCTACTACGAGCAGTACTTC
V gene: TRBV20-1; J gene: TRBJ2-7; D gene: TRBD1; clone size: NA; CDR3 protein: CSAIGQGYEQYF; CDR3 DNA: TGCAGTGCTATTGGACAGGGCTACGAGCAGTACTTC
V gene: TRBV4-3; J gene: TRBJ2-1; D gene: TRBD2; clone size: few; CDR3 protein: CASSQDGVAGVPDNEQFF; CDR3 DNA: TGCGCCAGCAGCCAAGATGGGGTAGCGGGGGTCCCAGACAATGAGCAGTTCTTC
V gene: TRBV11-2; J gene: TRBJ1-6; D gene: NA; clone size: NA; CDR3 protein: CASSLELSSGSPLHF; CDR3 DNA: TGTGCCAGCAGCTTAGAACTGAGCTCGGGCTCACCCCTCCACTTT
V gene: TRBV29-1; J gene: TRBJ2-5; D gene: NA; clone size: many; CDR3 protein: CSVQGRLQETQYF; CDR3 DNA: TGCAGCGTTCAGGGGCGGCTTCAAGAGACCCAGTACTTC
V gene: TRBV7-9; J gene: TRBJ2-2; D gene: TRBD2; clone size: few; CDR3 protein: CASSAAGVGTGELFF; CDR3 DNA: TGTGCCAGCAGCGCAGCGGGAGTCGGAACCGGGGAGCTGTTTTTT
V gene: TRBV12-3/TRBV12-4; J gene: TRBJ2-4; D gene: NA; clone size: NA; CDR3 protein: CASSGQSTKNIQYF; CDR3 DNA: TGTGCCAGCAGCGGACAGAGCACCAAAAACATTCAGTACTTC
V gene: TRBV18; J gene: TRBJ2-5; D gene: TRBD2; clone size: few; CDR3 protein: CASSPREAGVEKTQYF; CDR3 DNA: TGTGCCAGCTCACCAAGAGAAGCGGGGGTTGAGAAGACCCAGTACTTC
V gene: TRBV4-2; J gene: TRBJ1-4; D gene: TRBD1; clone size: NA; CDR3 protein: CASSQEGQGGKGVKLFF; CDR3 DNA: TGTGCCAGCAGCCAAGAAGGCCAGGGGGGCAAGGGGGTAAAACTGTTTTTT
V gene: TRBV12-3/TRBV12-4; J gene: TRBJ2-6; D gene: NA; clone size: NA; CDR3 protein: CASSSQEFKAGANVLTF; CDR3 DNA: TGTGCCAGCAGTTCCCAGGAGTTTAAAGCTGGGGCCAACGTCCTGACTTTC
V gene: TRBV5-1; J gene: TRBJ1-2; D gene: NA; clone size: few; CDR3 protein: CASRGGFYGYTF; CDR3 DNA: TGCGCCAGCAGGGGAGGATTCTATGGCTACACTTTC
V gene: TRBV18; J gene: TRBJ2-4; D gene: NA; clone size: few; CDR3 protein: CASSPQGGAKNIQYF; CDR3 DNA: TGTGCCAGCTCTCCACAGGGGGGGGCCAAAAACATTCAGTACTTC
V gene: TRBV25-1; J gene: TRBJ2-6; D gene: NA; clone size: few; CDR3 protein: CASSVLLDSGANVLTF; CDR3 DNA: TGTGCCAGCAGTGTCCTCCTCGACTCTGGGGCCAACGTCCTGACTTTC
V gene: TRBV5-1; J gene: TRBJ1-4; D gene: NA; clone size: few; CDR3 protein: CASSNQPIRQFPDEKLFF; CDR3 DNA: TGCGCCAGCAGCAACCAACCGATCCGACAGTTCCCCGATGAAAAACTGTTTTTT
V gene: TRBV4-2; J gene: TRBJ1-4; D gene: NA; clone size: NA; CDR3 protein: CASSQEGRTAATNEKLFF; CDR3 DNA: TGTGCCAGCAGCCAAGAGGGCAGGACAGCTGCAACTAATGAAAAACTGTTTTTT
V gene: TRBV6-1; J gene: TRBJ1-2; D gene: NA; clone size: few; CDR3 protein: CASSEIEGSGYGYTF; CDR3 DNA: TGTGCCAGCAGTGAGATCGAGGGGTCTGGGTATGGCTACACCTTC
V gene: TRBV29-1; J gene: TRBJ2-1; D gene: TRBD1; clone size: NA; CDR3 protein: CSVEDRGRRNEQFF; CDR3 DNA: TGCAGCGTTGAGGACAGGGGGCGTAGAAATGAGCAGTTCTTC
V gene: TRBV11-2; J gene: TRBJ2-7; D gene: NA; clone size: NA; CDR3 protein: CASSFYASGSSYEQYF; CDR3 DNA: TGTGCCAGCAGCTTTTACGCCTCGGGTAGCTCCTACGAGCAGTACTTC
V gene: TRBV21-1; J gene: TRBJ2-4; D gene: NA; clone size: NA; CDR3 protein: CASSKGTSDVAAKNIQYF; CDR3 DNA: TGTGCCAGCAGCAAGGGGACTAGCGATGTAGCGGCCAAAAACATTCAGTACTTC
V gene: TRBV10-3; J gene: TRBJ1-4; D gene: NA; clone size: NA; CDR3 protein: CAISEDPGRQGEKLFF; CDR3 DNA: TGTGCCATCAGTGAGGATCCCGGGAGGCAGGGGGAAAAACTGTTTTTT
V gene: TRBV24-1; J gene: TRBJ2-1; D gene: TRBD1; clone size: few; CDR3 protein: CATGTGLVNEQFF; CDR3 DNA: TGTGCCACCGGGACAGGTCTGGTAAATGAGCAGTTCTTC
V gene: TRBV29-1; J gene: TRBJ2-7; D gene: TRBD2; clone size: NA; CDR3 protein: CSVRGGIYEQYF; CDR3 DNA: TGCAGCGTTCGGGGGGGAATATACGAGCAGTACTTC
V gene: TRBV7-2; J gene: TRBJ2-3; D gene: NA; clone size: NA; CDR3 protein: CASSLDTAAGLKASTDTQYF; CDR3 DNA: TGTGCCAGCAGCTTAGATACTGCCGCGGGGTTGAAAGCTAGCACAGATACGCAGTATTTT
V gene: TRBV19; J gene: TRBJ2-3; D gene: NA; clone size: few; CDR3 protein: CASSIDRRSTDTQYF; CDR3 DNA: TGTGCCAGTAGTATAGATCGGAGGAGCACAGATACGCAGTATTTT
V gene: TRBV29-1; J gene: TRBJ2-1; D gene: TRBD2; clone size: few; CDR3 protein: CSVDGSSSGSIYEQFF; CDR3 DNA: TGCAGCGTTGATGGGTCGAGCAGCGGGAGTATATATGAGCAGTTCTTC
V gene: TRBV3-1; J gene: TRBJ2-7; D gene: NA; clone size: few; CDR3 protein: CASSRKTEFYEQYF; CDR3 DNA: TGTGCCAGCAGCCGAAAGACAGAGTTCTACGAGCAGTACTTC
V gene: TRBV29-1; J gene: TRBJ2-1; D gene: NA; clone size: few; CDR3 protein: CSVRSSTYNEQFF; CDR3 DNA: TGCAGCGTGCGGAGTTCAACCTACAATGAGCAGTTCTTC
V gene: TRBV25-1; J gene: TRBJ1-4; D gene: NA; clone size: NA; CDR3 protein: CASSERWLNKEEKLFF; CDR3 DNA: TGTGCCAGCAGTGAACGGTGGCTCAACAAGGAGGAAAAACTGTTTTTT
V gene: TRBV20-1; J gene: TRBJ2-7; D gene: NA; clone size: few; CDR3 protein: CSARRRDYEQYF; CDR3 DNA: TGCAGTGCTAGGCGGCGAGACTACGAGCAGTACTTC
V gene: TRBV11-2; J gene: TRBJ1-2; D gene: NA; clone size: few; CDR3 protein: CASSPFPGLNYGYTF; CDR3 DNA: TGTGCCAGCAGCCCCTTTCCAGGGCTTAACTATGGCTACACCTTC
V gene: TRBV15; J gene: TRBJ2-1; D gene: NA; clone size: NA; CDR3 protein: CATSRARVDEQFF; CDR3 DNA: TGTGCCACCAGCAGAGCCAGGGTCGATGAGCAGTTCTTC
V gene: TRBV7-2; J gene: TRBJ2-5; D gene: NA; clone size: NA; CDR3 protein: CASSLMRLQETQYF; CDR3 DNA: TGTGCCAGCAGCTTGATGAGGTTACAAGAGACCCAGTACTTC
V gene: TRBV4-2; J gene: TRBJ2-6; D gene: NA; clone size: NA; CDR3 protein: CASSQDFTPSGANVLTF; CDR3 DNA: TGTGCCAGCAGCCAAGATTTTACGCCTTCTGGGGCCAACGTCCTGACTTTC
V gene: TRBV11-2; J gene: TRBJ2-4; D gene: NA; clone size: few; CDR3 protein: CASSLASPQNIQYF; CDR3 DNA: TGTGCCAGCAGCTTAGCTAGCCCCCAAAACATTCAGTACTTC
V gene: TRBV5-1; J gene: TRBJ1-6; D gene: NA; clone size: few; CDR3 protein: CASSLTSGSNSPLHF; CDR3 DNA: TGCGCCAGCAGCTTGACCTCCGGCTCAAATTCACCCCTCCACTTT
V gene: TRBV6-6; J gene: TRBJ2-1; D gene: TRBD1; clone size: few; CDR3 protein: CASSRRGQNNEQFF; CDR3 DNA: TGTGCCAGCAGCCGTCGGGGACAGAACAATGAGCAGTTCTTC
V gene: TRBV12-3/TRBV12-4; J gene: TRBJ2-5; D gene: NA; clone size: few; CDR3 protein: CASSLAPSLGTQYF; CDR3 DNA: TGTGCCAGCAGTTTAGCGCCTTCCCTAGGGACCCAGTACTTC